The T cell receptor beta chain described here comes from a study of cytomegalovirus exposure and HLA in healthy donors. Turning to the study itself: Early on, a data release was issued that held 80 million or so unique TCRs from HLA-typed donors.

Germline loops: CDR1 SGHDT, CDR2 YYEEEE. The ends lost 0 bases at V and 4 bases at J; junction bases unmatched: 3. The CDR3 is made up of 15 amino acids. As for this clone: Antigen specificity is unknown.

Study-wide points: Links to common viral pathogens appeared, in a later analysis, for several of the most significant clusters. As immune exposure information, only CMV serostatus was available.

Amplification used 60 Vbeta primers and 13 Jbeta primers. Using immunoSEQ multiplex PCR, the repertoire was profiled, and TCRdb retains in-frame clones only, with some absent. Of about 120,000 clones detected, about 80% appear once; the ten largest clones hold roughly a tenth. The TCR comes from a man aged 30-40 years in good health and CMV-seropositive. Source material: PBMCs. The genes are TRBV5-6 and TRBJ2-1; 8 nucleotides line up with TRBD1. The CDR3 is CASSLAGTGYNEQFF. The CDR3 region has the DNA TGTGCCAGCAGCTTGGCCGGGACAGGTTACAATGAGCAGTTCTTC.